The clone carrying this T cell receptor beta chain is a singleton in its sample. Antigen: not known. These data belong to a study of radiotherapy plus CTLA-4 blockade in lung cancer. Turning to the study itself: Objective responses emerged in 15% to 20% of patients, and roughly 28% attained disease control.

Focal radiation with ipilimumab CTLA-4 blockade was given to patients with chemo-refractory metastatic non-small-cell lung cancer. This CDR3 region has 16 residues. CDR1 SNHLY and CDR2 FYNNEI come from the germline V gene. After removal of 10 bases from V and 7 bases from J, the junction contained 12 bases not matched to a gene. Measured with immunoSEQ multiplex PCR; TCRdb has only the in-frame clones, and not every one. The sample lists fewer than 75,000 clones, about nine tenths occurring once. Study results and limitations: The authors reported that early blood T cell clone dynamics, with interferon-beta, best predicted response.

The sequencing used peripheral blood, collected from a patient treated with radiotherapy plus ipilimumab. This TCR came from a human donor with non-small cell lung cancer that progressed on radiotherapy plus ipilimumab. V is TRBV2 and J is TRBJ2-1; 14 nucleotides agree with TRBD2. For the CDR3, the DNA is TGTGCCAATACCGGGACTAGCGGGAGAGGATGGAATGAGCAGTTCTTC. The encoded protein is CANTGTSGRGWNEQFF.